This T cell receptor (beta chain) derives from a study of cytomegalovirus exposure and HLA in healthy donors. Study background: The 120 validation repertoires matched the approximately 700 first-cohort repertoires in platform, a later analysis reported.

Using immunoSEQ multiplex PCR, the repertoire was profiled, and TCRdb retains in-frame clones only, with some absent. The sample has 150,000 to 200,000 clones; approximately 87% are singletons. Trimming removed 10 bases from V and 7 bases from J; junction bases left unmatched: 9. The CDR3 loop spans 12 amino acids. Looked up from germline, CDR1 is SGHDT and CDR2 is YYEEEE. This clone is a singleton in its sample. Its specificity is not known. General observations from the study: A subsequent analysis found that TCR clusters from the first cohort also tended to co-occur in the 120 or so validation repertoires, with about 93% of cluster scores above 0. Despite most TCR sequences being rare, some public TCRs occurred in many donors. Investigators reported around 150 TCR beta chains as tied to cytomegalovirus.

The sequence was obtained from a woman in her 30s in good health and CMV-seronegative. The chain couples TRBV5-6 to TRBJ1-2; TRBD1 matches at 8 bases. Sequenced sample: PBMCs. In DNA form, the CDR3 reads TGTGCCGGGGGCAGGGGGCTTTCTGGCTACACCTTC. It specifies CAGGRGLSGYTF.